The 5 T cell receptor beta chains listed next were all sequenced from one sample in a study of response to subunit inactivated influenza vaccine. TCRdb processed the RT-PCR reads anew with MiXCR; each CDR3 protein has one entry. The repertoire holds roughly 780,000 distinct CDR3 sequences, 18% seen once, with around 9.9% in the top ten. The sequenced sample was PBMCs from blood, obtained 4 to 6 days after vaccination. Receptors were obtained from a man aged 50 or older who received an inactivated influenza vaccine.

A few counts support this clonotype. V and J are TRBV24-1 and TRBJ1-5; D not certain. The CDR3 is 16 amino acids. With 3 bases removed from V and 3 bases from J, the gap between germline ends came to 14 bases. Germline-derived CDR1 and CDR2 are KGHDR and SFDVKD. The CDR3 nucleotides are TGTGCCACCAGTGATCCCGAAAAGGGCGACAATCAGCCCCAGCATTTT. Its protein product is CATSDPEKGDNQPQHF.

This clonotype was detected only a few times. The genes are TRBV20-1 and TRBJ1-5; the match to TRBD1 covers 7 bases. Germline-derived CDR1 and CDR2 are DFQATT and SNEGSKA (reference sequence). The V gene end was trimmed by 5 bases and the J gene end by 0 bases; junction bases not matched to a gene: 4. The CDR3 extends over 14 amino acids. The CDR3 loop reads CSAGTGASNQPQHF. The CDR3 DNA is TGCAGTGCTGGAACAGGGGCTAGCAATCAGCCCCAGCATTTT.

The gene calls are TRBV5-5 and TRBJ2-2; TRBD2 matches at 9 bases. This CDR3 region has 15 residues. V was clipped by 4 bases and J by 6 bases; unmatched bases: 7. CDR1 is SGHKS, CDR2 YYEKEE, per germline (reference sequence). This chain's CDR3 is CASSIPGTSSGELFF. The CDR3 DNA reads TGTGCCAGCAGCATCCCCGGGACTAGCTCCGGGGAGCTGTTTTTT.

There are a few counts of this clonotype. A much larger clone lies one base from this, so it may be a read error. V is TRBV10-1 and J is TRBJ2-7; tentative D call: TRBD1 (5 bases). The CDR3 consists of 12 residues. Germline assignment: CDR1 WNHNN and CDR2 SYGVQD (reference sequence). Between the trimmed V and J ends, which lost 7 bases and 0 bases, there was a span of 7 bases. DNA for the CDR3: TGCGCCAGCATCGACAGCTCCTACGAGCAGTACTTC. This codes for CASIDSSYEQYF.

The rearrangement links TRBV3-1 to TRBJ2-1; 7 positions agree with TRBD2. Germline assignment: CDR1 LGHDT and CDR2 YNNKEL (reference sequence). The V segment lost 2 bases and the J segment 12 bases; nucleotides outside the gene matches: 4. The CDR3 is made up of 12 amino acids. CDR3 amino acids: CASSQSASGQFF. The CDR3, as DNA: TGTGCCAGCAGCCAATCGGCTAGCGGGCAGTTCTTC.